This TCR beta chain was retrieved from a study of blood T cell repertoires in COVID-19. Study-level background: Sites across the United States, Italy and Spain contributed samples from acute and convalescent COVID-19. PBMCs, B-cell-depleted T cells, or T cells provided the cDNA or gDNA that made up the material.

As originally analysed: Estimation of nucleated cell counts relied on the amplification of reference gene primers. The table came from immunoSEQ multiplex PCR; TCRdb's copy has only in-frame clones and leaves some out. That table is the source of V, J and clone size, and D and trimming were worked out from the DNA. Of some 300,000 clones in the sample, 75% to 90% are singletons; the top ten hold approximately 2.2%. Trimming took off 1 base at V and 8 bases at J, with 17 bases between the two ends. The CDR3 is 16 residues long. In germline, CDR1 is KGHSH, CDR2 LQKENI. This chain links TRBV18 with TRBJ1-4, with D possibly being TRBD1 (5 bases). Sequenced sample: peripheral blood. The origin of this receptor is a man younger than 35 with active or convalescent COVID-19. The CDR3 nucleotides are TGTGCCAGCTCACCACAAACGACAGTCAGAAGGGAAAAACTGTTTTTT. This gives the protein CASSPQTTVRREKLFF.